This T cell receptor (beta chain) was captured by sequencing in a study of T-cell reconstitution after alpha-beta-depleted transplantation in children. This clonotype was recorded only once. V lost 3 bases and J lost 4, with 11 bases in between. The germline V gene has CDR1 SGHKS and CDR2 YYEKEE (reference sequence). There are 14 residues in the CDR3. Construction of the TCRbeta library involved unique molecular identifiers. TCRdb reprocessed the PCR reads via MiXCR and lists one record per CDR3 protein. Of about 580,000 distinct CDR3 sequences listed, about a quarter were seen once; the top ten hold around a third.

This chain uses TRBV5-5 with TRBJ1-5, with no clear D. The specimen comprised PBMCs, sampled before TCRalphabeta/CD19-depleted stem cell transplant. The clonotype originates from a boy under two years old with Wiskott-Aldrich syndrome, due to receive a stem cell transplant. CDR3 region: CASSYDMSNQPQHF. The DNA of the CDR3 is TGTGCCAGCAGCTACGACATGTCTAATCAGCCCCAGCATTTT.